This TCR beta chain was documented in a study of blood T cell repertoires in COVID-19. Study-level information: Sample material is recorded as cDNA or gDNA derived from T cells, B-cell-depleted T cells, or PBMCs.

CDR1 is ENHRY, CDR2 SYGVKD, per germline. V was clipped by 3 bases and J by 3 bases, with 2 bases between them. This CDR3 comprises 11 residues. Measured with immunoSEQ multiplex PCR; TCRdb has only the in-frame clones, and not every one. The sample carries around 150,000 clones, just over 85% recorded once. The genes are TRBV10-3 and TRBJ2-5; no clear D gene. This clonotype originated in a man in his sixties or seventies with acute or convalescent COVID-19. Material: peripheral blood. This chain's CDR3 is CAISDKETQYF. For the CDR3, the DNA is TGTGCCATCAGTGACAAAGAGACCCAGTACTTC.